The subject of this entry is one T cell receptor beta chain. The V end was cut by 6 bases, the J end by 1 base, with 14 bases between. CDR1 is MNHEY and CDR2 is SVGEGT in the germline V gene. This CDR3 comprises 15 residues. This sample was taken from a study of blood T cell repertoires in COVID-19. Repertoires were generated with immunoSEQ multiplex PCR, while TCRdb's copy carries only in-frame clones and drops some. The sample contains about 130,000 clones, about 85% of which appear only once. The chain has TRBV6-2 or TRBV6-3 and TRBJ2-3; D is possibly TRBD2 (6 bases). Sequenced input: peripheral blood. The origin of this receptor is an elderly woman with COVID-19, enrolled during active disease. CDR3 DNA: TGTGCCAGCAGCCCCCTGGGGGAGGGCACAGATACGCAGTATTTT. It yields the protein CASSPLGEGTDTQYF.